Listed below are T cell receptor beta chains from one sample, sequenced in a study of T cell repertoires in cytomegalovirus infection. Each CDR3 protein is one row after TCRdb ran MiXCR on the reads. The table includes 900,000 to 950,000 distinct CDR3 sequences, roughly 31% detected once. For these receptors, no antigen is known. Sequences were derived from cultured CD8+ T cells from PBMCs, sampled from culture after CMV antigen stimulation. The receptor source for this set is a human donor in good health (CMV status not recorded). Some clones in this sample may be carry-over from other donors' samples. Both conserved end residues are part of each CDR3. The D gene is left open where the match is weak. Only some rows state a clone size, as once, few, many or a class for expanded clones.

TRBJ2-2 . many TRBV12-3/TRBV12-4 TGTGCCAGCAGCTTCGGGAACACCGGGGAGCTGTTTTTT CASSFGNTGELFF
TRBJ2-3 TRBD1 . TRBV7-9 TGTGCCAGCAGCTGGGACAGGTTATCCACAGATACGCAGTATTTT CASSWDRLSTDTQYF
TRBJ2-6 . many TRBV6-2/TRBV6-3 TGTGCCAGCAGGCCGGAGCCGATCCTTCTCAACGTCCTGACTTTC CASRPEPILLNVLTF
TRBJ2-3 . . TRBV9 TGTGCCAGCAGCGTAGTGGCGGCCGGCACAGATACGCAGTATTTT CASSVVAAGTDTQYF
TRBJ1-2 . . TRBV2 TGTGCCAGCAGTGAAGCGGGACCTGACCGCTTC CASSEAGPDRF
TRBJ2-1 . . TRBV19 TGTGCCAGTACCCAGTCAGGGGGGGCCTCCTACAATGAGCAGTTCTTC CASTQSGGASYNEQFF
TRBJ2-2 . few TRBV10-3 TGTGCCATCAGTGGCGAGGGGACCTCGAACACCGGGGAGCTGTTTTTT CAISGEGTSNTGELFF
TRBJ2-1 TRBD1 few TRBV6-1 TGTGCCAGCATAGCACGGGACAGCCCTTTGAACGAGCAGTTCTTC CASIARDSPLNEQFF
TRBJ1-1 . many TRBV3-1 TGTGCCAGCACCTCGGACAGCGGGGGAGCTTTCTTT CASTSDSGGAFF
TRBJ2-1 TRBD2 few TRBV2 TGTGCCAGCAGCATGACTAGCGGGGGGGCCAGGAATGAGCAGTTCTTC CASSMTSGGARNEQFF
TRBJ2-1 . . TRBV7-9 TGTGCCAGCAGCCCAAGCCCTAACCCCCGGGAGCAGTTCTTC CASSPSPNPREQFF
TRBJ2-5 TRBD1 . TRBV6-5 TGTGCCAGCAGTCCCGGGACAGGGCCCAAAGAGACCCAGTACTTC CASSPGTGPKETQYF
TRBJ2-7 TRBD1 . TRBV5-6 TGTGCCAGCAGCTTCGGGACAGGGGACTTTGGGCAGTACTTC CASSFGTGDFGQYF
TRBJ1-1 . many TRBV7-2 TGTGCCAGCAGGGGCGATCGAGGGACTGAAGCTTTCTTT CASRGDRGTEAFF
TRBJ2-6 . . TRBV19 TGTGCCAGTAGTATAGATTTGTTTCCTGATGTGGTGCTCGGGGCTGGGGCCAACGTCCTGACTTTC CASSIDLFPDVVLGAGANVLTF
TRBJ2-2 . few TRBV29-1 TGCAGCGTTGAAGGGGCAGGGTTGGGCTTGAACACCGGGGAGCTGTTTTTT CSVEGAGLGLNTGELFF
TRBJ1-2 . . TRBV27 TGTGCCAGCAGTTGGGGGGGCATGGATGGCTACACCTTC CASSWGGMDGYTF
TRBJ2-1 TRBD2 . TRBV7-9 TGTGCCAGCAGCTTTGCGGGCGGGGGGCCCTCCAATGAGCAGTTCTTC CASSFAGGGPSNEQFF
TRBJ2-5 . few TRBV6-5 TGTGCCAGCAGTTACGGGGCGGAGACCCAGTACTTC CASSYGAETQYF
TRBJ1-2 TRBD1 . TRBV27 TGTGCCAGCAGTTTAAGGGGGACAGGGTTTTGGGGCTACACCTTC CASSLRGTGFWGYTF
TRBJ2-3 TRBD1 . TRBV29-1 TGCAGCGTTGGACAGGGGAGCACAGATACGCAGTATTTT CSVGQGSTDTQYF
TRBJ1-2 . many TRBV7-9 TGTGCCAGCGGCAGACAGGATGGCTACACCTTC CASGRQDGYTF
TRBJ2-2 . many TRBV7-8 TGTGCCAGCAGCTACACTAGAAGGGGCGGGGAGCTGTTTTTT CASSYTRRGGELFF